Below, 2 T cell receptor beta chains from the same sample are listed, as sequenced in a study of siplizumab effects on memory and regulatory T cells. Clones were sequenced by immunoSEQ multiplex PCR, and TCRdb holds only the in-frame ones, with some missing. Among over 85,000 clones listed, approximately 93% were seen once. What was sequenced was non-Treg CD4+ T cells sorted from blood. The receptors were gathered from a human donor in good health.

Remarks on this clone: One end of the junction varies from germline; a read error may be responsible. Here the CDR3 DNA reads TGTGCCGGCAGTGGGGCGGGACAAGAGACCCAGTACTTC. Translating gives CAGSGAGQETQYF. The chain recombines TRBV27 with TRBJ2-5; D possibly corresponds to TRBD2 (6 bases). Germline V gives CDR1 MNHEY, CDR2 SMNVEV (reference sequence). The CDR3 runs 13 residues.

This chain joins TRBV2 and TRBJ2-5; TRBD1 might be the D (5 bases). CDR3 length: 13 residues. Germline CDR1 reads SNHLY; CDR2 reads FYNNEI. Deletions cut 5 bases from V and 1 base from J, with 8 bases between. The CDR3 region has the DNA TGTGCCAGCAGTACCGACAGCCAAGAGACCCAGTACTTC. This sequence encodes CASSTDSQETQYF.